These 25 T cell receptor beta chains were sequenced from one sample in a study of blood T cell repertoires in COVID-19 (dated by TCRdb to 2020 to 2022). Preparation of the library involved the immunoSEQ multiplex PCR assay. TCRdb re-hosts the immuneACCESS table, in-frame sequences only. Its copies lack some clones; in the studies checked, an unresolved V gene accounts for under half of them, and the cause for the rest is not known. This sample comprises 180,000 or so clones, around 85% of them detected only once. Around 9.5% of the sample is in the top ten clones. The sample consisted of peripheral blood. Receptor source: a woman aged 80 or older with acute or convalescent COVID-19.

The CDR3 loop reads CASSPPSYEQYF. Here the CDR3 DNA reads TGTGCCAGCAGCCCTCCCTCCTACGAGCAGTACTTC. The chain carries TRBV7-8 and TRBJ2-7; no firm D call. CDR1 SGHVS and CDR2 FQNEAQ come from the germline V gene. The CDR3 is 12 amino acids. V lost 5 bases and J 0 bases, leaving 5 bases between the germline ends.

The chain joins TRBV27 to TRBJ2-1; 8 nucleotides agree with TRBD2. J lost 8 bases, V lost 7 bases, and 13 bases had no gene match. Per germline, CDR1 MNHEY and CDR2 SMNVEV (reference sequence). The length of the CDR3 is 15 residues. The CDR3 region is CASTRLSGKAYEQFF. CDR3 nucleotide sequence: TGTGCCAGCACCCGACTTAGCGGGAAAGCGTATGAGCAGTTCTTC.

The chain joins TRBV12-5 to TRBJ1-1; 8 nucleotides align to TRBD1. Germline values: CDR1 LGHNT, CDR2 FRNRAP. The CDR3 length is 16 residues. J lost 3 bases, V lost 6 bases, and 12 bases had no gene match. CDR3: CASGPPRQGRDTEAFF. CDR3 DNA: TGTGCTAGTGGACCCCCACGACAGGGGAGGGACACTGAAGCTTTCTTT.

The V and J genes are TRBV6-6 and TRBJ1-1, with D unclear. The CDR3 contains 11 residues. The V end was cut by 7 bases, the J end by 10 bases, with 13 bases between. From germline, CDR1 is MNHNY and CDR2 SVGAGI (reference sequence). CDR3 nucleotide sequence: TGTGCCAGCACCCTAATCGGGAGAGCTTTCTTT. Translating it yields CASTLIGRAFF.

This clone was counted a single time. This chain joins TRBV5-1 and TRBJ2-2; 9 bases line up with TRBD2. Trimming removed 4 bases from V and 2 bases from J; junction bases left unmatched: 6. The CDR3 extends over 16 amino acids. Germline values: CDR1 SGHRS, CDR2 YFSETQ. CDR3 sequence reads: CASSPVTSGNTGELFF. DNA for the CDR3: TGCGCCAGCAGCCCCGTGACTAGCGGAAACACCGGGGAGCTGTTTTTT. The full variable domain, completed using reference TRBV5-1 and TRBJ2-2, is KAGVTQTPRYLIKTRGQQVTLSCSPISGHRSVSWYQQTPGQGLQFLFEYFSETQRNKGNFPGRFSGRQFSNSRSEMNVSTLELGDSALYLCASSPVTSGNTGELFFGEGSRLTVL.

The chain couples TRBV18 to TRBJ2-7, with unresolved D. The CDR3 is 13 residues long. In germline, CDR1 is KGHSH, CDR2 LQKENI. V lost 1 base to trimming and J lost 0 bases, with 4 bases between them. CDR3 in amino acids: CASSPRASYEQYF. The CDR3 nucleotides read TGTGCCAGCTCACCACGGGCCTCCTACGAGCAGTACTTC.

CDR3 residues: CATSRDGTGEYSPLHF. The CDR3 region has the DNA TGTGCCACCAGCAGAGATGGGACAGGGGAATATTCACCCCTCCACTTT. The chain recombines TRBV15 with TRBJ1-6, with 10 bases matching TRBD1. Trimming at V came to 0 bases and at J to 8 bases, leaving 4 bases not matched to a gene. The CDR3 contains 16 residues. CDR1 is LNHNV and CDR2 is YYDKDF in the germline V gene (reference sequence).

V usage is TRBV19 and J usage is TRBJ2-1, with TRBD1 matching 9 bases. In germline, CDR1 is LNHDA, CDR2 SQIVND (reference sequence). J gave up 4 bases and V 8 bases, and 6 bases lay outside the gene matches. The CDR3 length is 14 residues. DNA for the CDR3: TGTGCCAGTGCCAAGGACAGGGGTTACAATGAGCAGTTCTTC. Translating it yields CASAKDRGYNEQFF.

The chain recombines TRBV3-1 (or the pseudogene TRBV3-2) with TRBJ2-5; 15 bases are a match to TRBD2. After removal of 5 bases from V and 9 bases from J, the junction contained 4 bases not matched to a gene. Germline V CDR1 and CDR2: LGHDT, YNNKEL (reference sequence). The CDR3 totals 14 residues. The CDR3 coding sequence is TGTGCCAGCAGCTACAGGACTAGCGGGGGGGCCCAGTACTTC. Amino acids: CASSYRTSGGAQYF.

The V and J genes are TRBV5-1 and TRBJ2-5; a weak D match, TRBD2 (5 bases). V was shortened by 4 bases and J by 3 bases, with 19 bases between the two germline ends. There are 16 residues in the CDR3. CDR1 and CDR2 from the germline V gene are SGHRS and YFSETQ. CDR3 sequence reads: CASSPEGRVRKETQYF. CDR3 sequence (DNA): TGCGCCAGCAGCCCAGAGGGCCGGGTCCGGAAAGAGACCCAGTACTTC.

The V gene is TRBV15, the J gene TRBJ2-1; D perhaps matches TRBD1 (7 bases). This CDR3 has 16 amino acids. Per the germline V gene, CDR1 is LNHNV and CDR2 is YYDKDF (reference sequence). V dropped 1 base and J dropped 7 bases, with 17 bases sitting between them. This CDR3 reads CATSRATTGRRNEQFF. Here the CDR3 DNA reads TGTGCCACCAGCAGAGCTACGACAGGGAGGAGGAATGAGCAGTTCTTC. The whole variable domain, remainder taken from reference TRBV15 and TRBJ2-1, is DAMVIQNPRYQVTQFGKPVTLSCSQTLNHNVMYWYQQKSSQAPKLLFHYYDKDFNNEADTPDNFQSRRPNTSFCFLDIRSPGLGDTAMYLCATSRATTGRRNEQFFGPGTRLTVL.

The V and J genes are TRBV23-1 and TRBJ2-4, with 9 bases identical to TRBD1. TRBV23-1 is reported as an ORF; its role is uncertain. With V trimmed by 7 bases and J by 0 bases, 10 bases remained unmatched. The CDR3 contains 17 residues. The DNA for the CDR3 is TGCGCCAGCACGCAGGACAGGGGTAAGCTAGCCAAAAACATTCAGTACTTC. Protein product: CASTQDRGKLAKNIQYF.

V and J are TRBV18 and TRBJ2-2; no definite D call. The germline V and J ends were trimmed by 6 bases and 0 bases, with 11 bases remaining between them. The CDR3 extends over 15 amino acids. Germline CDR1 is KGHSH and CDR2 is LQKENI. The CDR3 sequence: CASSGGASNTGELFF. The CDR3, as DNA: TGTGCCAGCTCCGGCGGCGCCTCGAACACCGGGGAGCTGTTTTTT. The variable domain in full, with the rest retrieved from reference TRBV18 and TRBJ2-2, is NAGVMQNPRHLVRRRGQEARLRCSPMKGHSHVYWYRQLPEEGLKFMVYLQKENIIDESGMPKERFSAEFPKEGPSILRIQQVVRGDSAAYFCASSGGASNTGELFFGEGSRLTVL.

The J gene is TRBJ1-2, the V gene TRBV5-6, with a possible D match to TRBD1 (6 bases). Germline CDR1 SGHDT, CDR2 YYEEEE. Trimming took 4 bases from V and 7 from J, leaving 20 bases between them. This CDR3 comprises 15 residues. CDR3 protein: CASSPRKRDIAGYTF. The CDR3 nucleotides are TGTGCCAGCAGCCCACGAAAGAGGGACATTGCTGGCTACACCTTC.

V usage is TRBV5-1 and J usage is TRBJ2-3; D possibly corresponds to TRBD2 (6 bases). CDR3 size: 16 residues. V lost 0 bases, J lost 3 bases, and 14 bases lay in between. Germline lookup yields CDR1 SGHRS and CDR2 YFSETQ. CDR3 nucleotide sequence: TGCGCCAGCAGCTTGGCCGGCGGGATGGGTACAGATACGCAGTATTTT. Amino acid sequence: CASSLAGGMGTDTQYF. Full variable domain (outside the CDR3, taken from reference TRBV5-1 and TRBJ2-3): KAGVTQTPRYLIKTRGQQVTLSCSPISGHRSVSWYQQTPGQGLQFLFEYFSETQRNKGNFPGRFSGRQFSNSRSEMNVSTLELGDSALYLCASSLAGGMGTDTQYFGPGTRLTVL.

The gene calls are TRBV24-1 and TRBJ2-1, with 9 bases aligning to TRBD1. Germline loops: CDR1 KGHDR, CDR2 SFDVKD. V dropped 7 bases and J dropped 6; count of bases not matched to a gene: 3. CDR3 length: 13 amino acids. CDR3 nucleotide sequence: TGTGCCACCAGACAGGGGGCGGGCAATGAGCAGTTCTTC. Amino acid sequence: CATRQGAGNEQFF.

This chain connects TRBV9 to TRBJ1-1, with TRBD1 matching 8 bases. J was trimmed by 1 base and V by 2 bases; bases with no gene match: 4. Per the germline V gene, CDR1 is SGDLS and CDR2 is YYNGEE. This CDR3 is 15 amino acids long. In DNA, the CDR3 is TGTGCCAGCAGCGTGCAAACAGGGGGGAACACTGAAGCTTTCTTT. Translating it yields CASSVQTGGNTEAFF.

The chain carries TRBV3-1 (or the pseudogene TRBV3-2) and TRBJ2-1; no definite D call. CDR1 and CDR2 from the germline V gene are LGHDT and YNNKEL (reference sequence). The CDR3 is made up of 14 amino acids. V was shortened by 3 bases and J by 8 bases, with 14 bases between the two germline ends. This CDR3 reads CASSQNPPSDEQFF. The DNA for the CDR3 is TGTGCCAGCAGCCAGAACCCCCCTTCAGATGAGCAGTTCTTC.

CDR3 sequence: CASSTREGGETQYF. CDR3 in DNA: TGCGCCAGCAGCACCAGGGAGGGAGGGGAGACCCAGTACTTC. J is TRBJ2-5 and V is TRBV5-1; 7 bases match TRBD2. The V segment lost 4 bases and the J segment 5 bases; nucleotides outside the gene matches: 8. CDR3 size: 14 residues. Per the germline V gene, CDR1 is SGHRS and CDR2 is YFSETQ.

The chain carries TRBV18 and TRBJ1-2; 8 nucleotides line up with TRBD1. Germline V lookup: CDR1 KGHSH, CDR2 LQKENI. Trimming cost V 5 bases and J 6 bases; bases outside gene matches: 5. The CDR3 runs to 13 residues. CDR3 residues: CASSGQGGDGYTF. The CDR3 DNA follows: TGTGCCAGCTCAGGACAGGGAGGGGATGGCTACACCTTC.

This chain's CDR3 is CASSQRQRTSYEQYF. The DNA of the CDR3 is TGTGCCAGCAGCCAACGACAGAGGACGTCCTACGAGCAGTACTTC. The chain has TRBV16 and TRBJ2-7; D perhaps matches TRBD1 (5 bases). Trimming removed 2 bases at V and 1 base at J, with 12 bases between. CDR3 length equals 15 residues. Germline loops: CDR1 KGHSY, CDR2 FQNENV.

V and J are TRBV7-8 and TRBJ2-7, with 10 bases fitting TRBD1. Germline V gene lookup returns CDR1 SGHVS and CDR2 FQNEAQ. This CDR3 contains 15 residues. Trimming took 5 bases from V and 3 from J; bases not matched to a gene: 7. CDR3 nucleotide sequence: TGTGCCAGCAGCCGAGGACAGGGGGGCTACTACGAGCAGTACTTC. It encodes CASSRGQGGYYEQYF.

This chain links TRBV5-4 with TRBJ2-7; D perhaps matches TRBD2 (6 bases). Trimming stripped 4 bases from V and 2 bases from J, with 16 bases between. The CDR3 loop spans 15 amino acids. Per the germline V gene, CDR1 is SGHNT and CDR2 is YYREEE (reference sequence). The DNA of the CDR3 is TGTGCCAGCAGCCTGGCCCGGCGGGGCACCTACGAGCAGTACTTC. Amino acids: CASSLARRGTYEQYF.

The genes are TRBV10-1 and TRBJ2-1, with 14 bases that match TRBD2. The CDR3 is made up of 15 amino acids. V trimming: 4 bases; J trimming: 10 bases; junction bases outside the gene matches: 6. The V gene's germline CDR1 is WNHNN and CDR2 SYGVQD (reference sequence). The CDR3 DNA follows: TGCGCCAGCAGTGGACTAGCGGGGGGGCCTAGGGAGCAGTTCTTC. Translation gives CASSGLAGGPREQFF.

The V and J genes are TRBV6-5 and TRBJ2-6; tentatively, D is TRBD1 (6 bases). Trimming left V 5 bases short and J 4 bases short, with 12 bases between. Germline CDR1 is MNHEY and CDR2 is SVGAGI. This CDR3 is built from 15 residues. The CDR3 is CASSTQGTGANVLTF. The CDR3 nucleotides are TGTGCCAGCAGTACCCAGGGGACCGGGGCCAACGTCCTGACTTTC.